These T cell receptor beta chains were read from a single sample in a study of T cells in Graves' hyperthyroidism and ophthalmopathy. TCRdb ran MiXCR on the multiplex PCR reads and lists one entry per CDR3 protein. The sample shows 350,000 or so distinct CDR3 sequences, 15% to 20% of them seen only once. Sequenced material: blood. These receptor sequences come from a woman in her forties or fifties with Graves' hyperthyroidism. Each CDR3 is given with its conserved first and last residue. Fields, in order: J gene, V gene, clone size, D gene, CDR3 protein, CDR3 DNA. D genes are given only for firm matches. Some rows mark clone size as missing; the rest say once, few, many or name a class of expanded clone.

J: TRBJ2-7; V: TRBV28; size: few; D: TRBD1; CDR3: CASSSLGQGSPYEQYF; DNA: TGTGCCAGCAGTTCCCTGGGACAGGGGTCTCCCTACGAGCAGTACTTC
J: TRBJ1-2; V: TRBV19; size: few; D: .; CDR3: CASSIEAYGSYGYTF; DNA: TGTGCCAGTAGTATAGAGGCATACGGGTCGTATGGCTACACCTTC
J: TRBJ1-1; V: TRBV29-1; size: few; D: .; CDR3: CSAREALNTEAFF; DNA: TGCAGCGCCCGGGAGGCGTTGAACACTGAAGCTTTCTTT
J: TRBJ2-3; V: TRBV20-1; size: few; D: TRBD2; CDR3: CSAKRLAPSTDTQYF; DNA: TGCAGTGCTAAGAGACTAGCGCCCAGCACAGATACGCAGTATTTT
J: TRBJ1-4; V: TRBV7-9; size: few; D: .; CDR3: CASSLSEVDEKLFF; DNA: TGTGCCAGCAGCTTATCGGAAGTTGATGAAAAACTGTTTTTT
J: TRBJ1-6; V: TRBV2; size: few; D: .; CDR3: CASSDPDGNSPLHF; DNA: TGTGCCAGCAGTGACCCCGACGGGAATTCACCCCTCCACTTT
J: TRBJ1-2; V: TRBV9; size: few; D: .; CDR3: CASSAEFYGYTF; DNA: TGTGCCAGCAGCGCAGAATTCTATGGCTACACCTTC
J: TRBJ1-5; V: TRBV28; size: many; D: .; CDR3: CASSSYQLRGNQPQHF; DNA: TGTGCCAGCAGTTCCTATCAACTCAGGGGAAATCAGCCCCAGCATTTT
J: TRBJ1-5; V: TRBV3-1; size: many; D: .; CDR3: CASSQDFGTQHF; DNA: TGTGCCAGCAGCCAAGATTTCGGCACCCAGCATTTT
J: TRBJ2-3; V: TRBV6-1; size: .; D: TRBD1; CDR3: CASSEVEAGGRDTQYF; DNA: TGTGCCAGCAGTGAAGTCGAAGCAGGGGGCCGGGATACGCAGTATTTT
J: TRBJ1-3; V: TRBV3-1; size: many; D: .; CDR3: CASSQDFTGFGNTIYF; DNA: TGTGCCAGCAGCCAAGATTTTACGGGTTTCGGAAACACCATATATTTT
J: TRBJ2-7; V: TRBV2; size: many; D: .; CDR3: CASSEAGRVRHEQYF; DNA: TGTGCCAGCAGTGAAGCGGGCAGGGTTCGACACGAGCAGTACTTC
J: TRBJ2-7; V: TRBV5-1; size: .; D: .; CDR3: CASSSILTPAEGEQYF; DNA: TGCGCCAGCAGCTCCATTTTAACACCAGCGGAGGGGGAGCAGTACTTC
J: TRBJ2-6; V: TRBV28; size: .; D: TRBD1; CDR3: CASRVPLGTGSSGANVLTF; DNA: TGTGCCAGCAGAGTTCCCCTCGGGACAGGTTCTTCTGGGGCCAACGTCCTGACTTTC
J: TRBJ2-1; V: TRBV10-2; size: many; D: TRBD2; CDR3: CASSPGLAGYNEQFF; DNA: TGCGCCAGCAGTCCGGGACTAGCTGGCTACAATGAGCAGTTCTTC
J: TRBJ2-5; V: TRBV12-3/TRBV12-4; size: few; D: TRBD2; CDR3: CASSFGGGGAQTQYF; DNA: TGTGCCAGCAGTTTTGGCGGGGGGGGGGCGCAGACCCAGTACTTC
J: TRBJ2-7; V: TRBV6-2/TRBV6-3; size: many; D: TRBD1; CDR3: CASREDRVGEQYF; DNA: TGTGCCAGCAGAGAGGACAGGGTGGGCGAGCAGTACTTC
J: TRBJ2-7; V: TRBV11-2; size: .; D: .; CDR3: CASSISGSSYEQYF; DNA: TGTGCCAGCAGCATCAGTGGGAGCTCCTACGAGCAGTACTTC
J: TRBJ1-1; V: TRBV9; size: .; D: .; CDR3: CASSVDPDKYFEAFF; DNA: TGTGCCAGCAGCGTAGACCCGGACAAATATTTTGAAGCTTTCTTT
J: TRBJ2-1; V: TRBV15; size: .; D: TRBD2; CDR3: CATSRTTGLYPEQFF; DNA: TGTGCCACCAGCAGAACTACGGGACTATATCCTGAGCAGTTCTTC
J: TRBJ1-2; V: TRBV5-1; size: few; D: .; CDR3: CASSLDTHGYTF; DNA: TGCGCCAGCAGCTTGGACACTCATGGCTACACCTTC
J: TRBJ1-1; V: TRBV30; size: many; D: .; CDR3: CACDMGTRTEAFF; DNA: TGTGCCTGCGACATGGGAACCCGGACTGAAGCTTTCTTT
J: TRBJ1-1; V: TRBV14; size: .; D: TRBD1; CDR3: CASSPRGLTEAFF; DNA: TGTGCCAGCAGCCCCAGGGGGCTCACTGAAGCTTTCTTT
J: TRBJ1-1; V: TRBV5-1; size: few; D: .; CDR3: CASSLEQGDTEAFF; DNA: TGCGCCAGCAGCTTGGAACAGGGTGACACTGAAGCTTTCTTT
J: TRBJ1-5; V: TRBV28; size: many; D: .; CDR3: CASSPVGDWYSNQPQHF; DNA: TGTGCCAGCAGTCCCGTGGGGGACTGGTATAGCAATCAGCCCCAGCATTTT
J: TRBJ1-1; V: TRBV3-1; size: many; D: .; CDR3: CASSQDGGLEAFF; DNA: TGTGCCAGCAGCCAAGATGGGGGACTTGAAGCTTTCTTT
J: TRBJ2-7; V: TRBV28; size: .; D: TRBD2; CDR3: CASSPSGLAGVGQYF; DNA: TGTGCCAGCAGCCCCTCGGGACTAGCCGGAGTAGGGCAGTACTTC
J: TRBJ1-1; V: TRBV28; size: .; D: TRBD1; CDR3: CASSSPTGISTEAFF; DNA: TGTGCCAGCAGTTCACCGACAGGGATTAGTACTGAAGCTTTCTTT
J: TRBJ2-2; V: TRBV18; size: few; D: TRBD1; CDR3: CASSPRQGRGELFF; DNA: TGTGCCAGCTCACCTAGACAGGGGCGCGGGGAGCTGTTTTTT
J: TRBJ2-1; V: TRBV19; size: .; D: .; CDR3: CASSLEGAGTYNEQFF; DNA: TGTGCCAGTAGCCTCGAGGGGGCGGGGACCTACAATGAGCAGTTCTTC
J: TRBJ2-1; V: TRBV27; size: many; D: TRBD2; CDR3: CASSPGRPNEQFF; DNA: TGTGCCAGCAGCCCCGGGAGGCCCAATGAGCAGTTCTTC
J: TRBJ1-1; V: TRBV19; size: .; D: .; CDR3: CASLAGGRLNTEAFF; DNA: TGTGCCAGTTTGGCCGGGGGCAGGCTGAACACTGAAGCTTTCTTT
J: TRBJ1-1; V: TRBV11-3; size: many; D: .; CDR3: CASSSTSGRAFF; DNA: TGTGCCAGCAGCTCGACGTCGGGAAGAGCTTTCTTT
J: TRBJ2-6; V: TRBV3-1; size: few; D: TRBD1; CDR3: CASSQDVTGAGANVLTF; DNA: TGTGCCAGCAGCCAAGATGTGACAGGGGCCGGGGCCAACGTCCTGACTTTC
J: TRBJ1-5; V: TRBV5-8; size: few; D: TRBD1; CDR3: CASSLRQGQDQPQHF; DNA: TGTGCCAGCAGCCTCAGACAGGGTCAAGATCAGCCCCAGCATTTT
J: TRBJ1-1; V: TRBV7-8; size: .; D: .; CDR3: CASSLGAPNTEAFF; DNA: TGTGCCAGCAGCTTAGGGGCCCCCAACACTGAAGCTTTCTTT
J: TRBJ1-2; V: TRBV30; size: few; D: TRBD1; CDR3: CAWRWGQGNYGYTF; DNA: TGTGCCTGGAGGTGGGGACAGGGGAACTATGGCTACACCTTC
J: TRBJ1-1; V: TRBV29-1; size: .; D: .; CDR3: CSVGGDGWNTEAFF; DNA: TGCAGCGTTGGAGGGGACGGTTGGAACACTGAAGCTTTCTTT
J: TRBJ2-3; V: TRBV28; size: many; D: TRBD2; CDR3: CASSPPAGVSDTQYF; DNA: TGTGCCAGCAGTCCCCCAGCGGGAGTGTCAGATACGCAGTATTTT
J: TRBJ2-7; V: TRBV20-1; size: many; D: TRBD2; CDR3: CSAPPTSGGYEQYF; DNA: TGCAGTGCTCCGCCGACTAGCGGAGGCTACGAGCAGTACTTC
J: TRBJ2-2; V: TRBV7-2; size: .; D: .; CDR3: CASSSEGWSTGELFF; DNA: TGTGCCAGCAGCTCCGAAGGGTGGTCGACCGGGGAGCTGTTTTTT
J: TRBJ2-7; V: TRBV2; size: many; D: TRBD2; CDR3: CASKVDRGGYYEQYF; DNA: TGTGCCAGCAAGGTGGACCGGGGGGGTTATTACGAGCAGTACTTC
J: TRBJ2-5; V: TRBV12-3/TRBV12-4; size: few; D: .; CDR3: CASSRGGRETQYF; DNA: TGTGCCAGCAGTAGGGGGGGCCGGGAGACCCAGTACTTC
J: TRBJ1-1; V: TRBV30; size: once; D: TRBD1; CDR3: CAWTRRTGRTEAFF; DNA: TGTGCCTGGACCCGGCGGACAGGGAGGACTGAAGCTTTCTTT
J: TRBJ2-1; V: TRBV28; size: .; D: .; CDR3: CASSGAHGREQFF; DNA: TGTGCCAGCAGTGGGGCTCATGGCCGGGAGCAGTTCTTC
J: TRBJ2-7; V: TRBV6-5; size: .; D: .; CDR3: CASSYKQYF; DNA: TGTGCCAGCAGTTATAAGCAGTACTTC
J: TRBJ2-3; V: TRBV2; size: .; D: TRBD2; CDR3: CASRNGTSGESTDTQYF; DNA: TGTGCCAGCAGGAACGGGACTAGCGGGGAAAGCACAGATACGCAGTATTTT